The next 17 T cell receptor beta chains were all read from a single sample in a study of T cells in Graves' hyperthyroidism and ophthalmopathy. TCR beta CDR3 regions were amplified from RNA. TCR CDR3 underwent first-round RT-PCR with the HTBI primer set. From the multiplex PCR reads, TCRdb called clonotypes with MiXCR, one entry per CDR3 protein. The profile shows 600,000 to 900,000 distinct CDR3 sequences, 15% to 20% of them singletons. The sequenced material came from blood. Receptors originate from a man in his late teens or twenties with Graves' hyperthyroidism.

There are a few counts of this clonotype. The chain employs TRBV29-1 and TRBJ2-1; 7 nucleotides agree with TRBD2. J was trimmed by 5 bases and V by 6 bases; bases with no gene match: 10. This CDR3 comprises 14 residues. Germline lookup yields CDR1 SQVTM and CDR2 ANQGSEA. The CDR3 loop is CSVGEGFRDNEQFF. CDR3 bases: TGCAGCGTCGGGGAGGGGTTCAGGGACAATGAGCAGTTCTTC.

This rearrangement joins TRBV29-1 to TRBJ1-2; unclear D gene. Trimming cost V 2 bases and J 7 bases, with 5 bases left between them. Germline CDR1 SQVTM, CDR2 ANQGSEA. The length of the CDR3 is 10 residues. CDR3 protein: CSVEQGGYTF. The DNA of the CDR3 is TGCAGCGTTGAACAAGGTGGCTACACCTTC.

This clonotype was seen a few times. V usage is TRBV4-1 and J usage is TRBJ1-3, with 8 bases lining up with TRBD1. CDR1 and CDR2 from the germline V gene are MGHRA and YSYEKL. This CDR3 has 16 residues. V gave up 1 base and J gave up 0 bases; unmatched junction bases: 2. The CDR3 DNA reads as TGCGCCAGCAGCCAAGTAGGACAGGGCTCTGGAAACACCATATATTTT. Translated: CASSQVGQGSGNTIYF.

This clonotype was picked up many times. This chain links TRBV30 with TRBJ2-7; 12 bases line up with TRBD1. After removal of 3 bases from V and 4 bases from J, the junction contained 4 bases not matched to a gene. The CDR3 sequence is 14 residues long. Per germline, CDR1 GTSNPN and CDR2 SVGIG (reference sequence). The CDR3 DNA reads as TGTGCCTGGAGGGGGACAGGGGGCAGTTACGAGCAGTACTTC. Translation: CAWRGTGGSYEQYF.

There are many counts of this clonotype. This chain joins TRBV7-8 and TRBJ1-2; D call uncertain. The CDR3 sequence is 13 residues long. Germline V CDR1 and CDR2: SGHVS, FQNEAQ. V gave up 5 bases and J gave up 2 bases, with 9 bases separating them. CDR3 in DNA: TGTGCCAGCAGCCCGCGGAGGAACTATGGCTACACCTTC. The encoded protein is CASSPRRNYGYTF.

In the case of this clonotype: A much larger clone lies one base from this, so it may be a read error. The V gene is TRBV2, the J gene TRBJ2-5, with D perhaps matching TRBD1 or TRBD2 (5 bases each). The CDR3 consists of 12 residues. The V gene lost 2 bases and the J gene lost 7 bases, with 8 bases spanning the gap. Germline CDR1 is SNHLY and CDR2 is FYNNEI. The CDR3 sequence: CASSETRGTQYF. In DNA, the CDR3 is TGTGCCAGCAGTGAAACTAGGGGGACCCAGTACTTC.

This rearrangement joins TRBV9 to TRBJ1-2, with unresolved D. Trimming pared 2 bases from V and 3 bases from J, leaving 11 bases between. This CDR3 is built from 14 residues. Germline values: CDR1 SGDLS, CDR2 YYNGEE. The CDR3 nucleotides read TGTGCCAGCAGCGTTGAGGACGGATACTATGGCTACACCTTC. Amino acid sequence: CASSVEDGYYGYTF.

This clonotype was seen a few times. The chain employs TRBV5-6 and TRBJ1-5; unclear D gene. Germline V gene sequence: CDR1 SGHDT, CDR2 YYEEEE. CDR3 length: 13 amino acids. V gave up 2 bases and J gave up 4 bases, with 7 bases separating them. Here the CDR3 DNA reads TGTGCCAGCAGCTTCCAAGCAAATCAGCCCCAGCATTTT. It codes for CASSFQANQPQHF.

J is TRBJ2-1 and V is TRBV28; D is unclear. CDR3 length: 11 residues. Germline CDR1 MDHEN, CDR2 SYDVKM. V shed 7 bases and J shed 5 bases, with 6 bases lying between them. CDR3 sequence: CASINHNEQFF. DNA for the CDR3: TGTGCCAGCATAAACCACAATGAGCAGTTCTTC.

This clonotype was recorded a few times. The chain recombines TRBV12-5 with TRBJ2-1; 10 nucleotides align to TRBD2. Germline values: CDR1 LGHNT, CDR2 FRNRAP. Trimming at V came to 3 bases and at J to 4 bases, leaving 3 bases not matched to a gene. The CDR3 covers 15 residues. The CDR3 DNA follows: TGTGCTAGTGGTTTCGGGACTAGCGTATACAATGAGCAGTTCTTC. Residues: CASGFGTSVYNEQFF.

This rearrangement joins TRBV29-1 to TRBJ1-2; 9 nucleotides line up with TRBD1. CDR1 and CDR2 (germline): SQVTM, ANQGSEA. V gave up 8 bases and J gave up 7 bases; unmatched junction bases: 17. The CDR3 totals 15 residues. The CDR3 DNA sequence: TGCAGCACCTGGCGGGGGACAGGGTTTGGTAGTGGCTACACCTTC. Its translation is CSTWRGTGFGSGYTF.

This clonotype was detected only a few times. This chain joins TRBV20-1 and TRBJ2-3; 9 bases map to TRBD2. J gave up 0 bases and V 6 bases, and 7 bases lay outside the gene matches. The CDR3 runs 15 residues. Germline V gene lookup returns CDR1 DFQATT and CDR2 SNEGSKA (reference sequence). CDR3 in amino acids: CSAVAGVRSTDTQYF. CDR3 sequence (DNA): TGCAGTGCCGTAGCGGGAGTCCGTAGCACAGATACGCAGTATTTT.

This clonotype appeared many times. The rearrangement links TRBV27 to TRBJ2-4; 11 bases line up with TRBD1. Germline CDR1 reads MNHEY; CDR2 reads SMNVEV (reference sequence). J was trimmed by 8 bases and V by 4 bases; bases with no gene match: 13. This CDR3 has 17 amino acids. The CDR3 DNA sequence: TGTGCCAGCAGTTCGTCCGAACGGGACAGGGGGGAGGACATTCAGTACTTC. Translating gives CASSSSERDRGEDIQYF.

This clonotype was found a few times. The J gene is TRBJ1-1, the V gene TRBV29-1; 8 positions agree with TRBD1. Per the germline V gene, CDR1 is SQVTM and CDR2 is ANQGSEA. The J segment lost 2 bases and the V segment lost 7 bases, leaving 6 bases of the junction unmatched. CDR3 size: 13 residues. The chain's CDR3 is CSGMTGANTEAFF. The CDR3 nucleotides are TGCAGCGGGATGACAGGGGCTAACACTGAAGCTTTCTTT.

This clonotype was seen many times. This chain links TRBV7-2 with TRBJ2-7, with 14 bases fitting TRBD2. Germline CDR1 and CDR2: SGHTA and FQGNSA. With V trimmed by 0 bases and J by 5 bases, 3 bases remained unmatched. The CDR3 is 16 amino acids. CDR3 region: CASSLATSGRDHEQYF. The DNA for the CDR3 is TGTGCCAGCAGCTTAGCGACTAGCGGGAGGGACCACGAGCAGTACTTC.

At least ten counts were recorded for this clonotype. The rearrangement uses TRBV12-3 or TRBV12-4 and TRBJ2-1; 10 positions agree with TRBD1. The CDR3 spans 15 residues. V lost 6 bases and J lost 8; bases outside the gene matches: 10. The CDR3 sequence is CASSVTGGVLDEQFF. In DNA, the CDR3 is TGTGCCAGCAGCGTGACAGGGGGCGTGTTGGATGAGCAGTTCTTC.

In its sample, this clonotype was seen a few times. The V call is TRBV9, the J call TRBJ2-1, with D unresolved. CDR3 length equals 13 residues. V lost 0 bases and J lost 3, with 4 bases in between. Germline V gene sequence: CDR1 SGDLS, CDR2 YYNGEE. The CDR3 loop is CASSVGHYNEQFF. CDR3 DNA: TGTGCCAGCAGCGTAGGACACTACAATGAGCAGTTCTTC.